This T cell receptor beta chain originates from a study of PD-1 blockade in classical Hodgkin lymphoma (dated by TCRdb to 2019 to 2021). About the study as a whole: Nivolumab dosing was 3 mg/kg intravenously every 2 weeks, continuing until either disease progression or unacceptable toxicity. The study used TCR beta sequencing and CyTOF to define a peripheral blood immune signature of response to PD-1 blockade in classical Hodgkin lymphoma.

Concerning this clone itself: No cognate antigen has been identified for it. No per-base quality is available; no much larger clone lies one base away.

What the time point label conveys for this sample: cycle 4 day 1 (C4D1), after more than five weeks of nivolumab. Relapse after autologous stem cell transplantation had occurred in all trial patients, and cohorts A, B and C were distinguished by prior brentuximab vedotin exposure. Magnetic negative selection with a Miltenyi CD4+ T cell isolation kit was used to purify CD4+ T cells from thawed PBMCs. The trial cohort included around 56 patients with relapsed/refractory classical Hodgkin lymphoma, and each patient had a best overall response of complete response, partial response or progressive disease. Single-agent nivolumab was administered to trial patients in the multi-cohort phase II CheckMate 205 trial. An independent review committee assessed best overall response by applying the 2007 International Working Group response criteria. PBMCs from the trial were collected at three points: immediately before nivolumab initiation (C1D1), and during therapy at cycle 2 day 1 and cycle 4 day 1. Peripheral blood was collected in 8 mL Vacutainer Cell Preparation Tubes, from which PBMCs were isolated by centrifugation and then cryopreserved. Purified CD4+ and CD8+ fractions were prepared only for cases in which an additional PBMC sample was available. Magnetically labelled cells were depleted on LS columns in a quadroMACS separator, and the flow-through was collected as the purified fraction.

The investigation overall reported the following: Baseline TCR diversity was reported to be lower in newly diagnosed patients than in healthy donors, and even lower in relapsed/refractory patients. CD4+ but not CD8+ TCR diversity rose significantly by C4D1 (p=0.0027 vs p=0.16), most apparent in complete responders (p=0.02). Trial patients with a complete response had baseline diversity similar to that of newly diagnosed patients, while partial responders and progressors had significantly lower diversity. Patients starting nivolumab less than 1 year after ASCT had lower diversity and were excluded from later analyses to avoid confounding by immune reconstitution. The study was restricted to a single clinical trial cohort, and the causes of repertoire differences, possibly disease activity or prior therapy, were left undefined.

Genomic DNA was isolated using the Qiagen DNeasy kit from unsorted PBMCs as well as from negatively selected CD4+ and CD8+ fractions. Using primers that anneal to V and J segments, immunoSEQ multiplex PCR amplified the TCR beta CDR3 regions. A synthetic immune receptor repertoire was used to minimize amplification bias, and remaining bias was computationally removed after sequencing. In the paper's pipeline: Repertoire diversity was quantified as the Shannon entropy index using custom Python scripts. Unsorted, CD4+ and CD8+ repertoires were examined separately, except in combined analyses, for which CD4+ and CD8+ sequences were merged in silico. Clonal expansion was defined as at least a 2-fold frequency increase after treatment relative to C1D1, with a pseudocount of 0.5 for undetected baseline clones. Singleton clones were defined as clones with 0 or 1 copy at C1D1, and non-singleton clones were defined as clones with 2 or more copies. Clones expanded in unsorted samples were assigned a CD4+, CD8+ or unknown annotation through matching of protein sequences in sorted samples from the same patient. Wilcoxon tests on paired samples were used to test changes in diversity from C1D1 to C4D1. Sourced from immuneACCESS, this table was stored by TCRdb with only in-frame sequences that have V and J called. A share of the clones is absent; for the studies checked, an unresolved V gene accounts for under half, and the remainder has no known explanation. The V and J calls and clone size are taken from that table; D and trimming were inferred from the DNA. The sample includes over 15,000 clones, with approximately 70% observed a single time. Around 2.3% of the sample is in the top ten clones.

The germline V gene gives CDR1 as MDHEN and CDR2 as SYDVKM. Including cysteine and phenylalanine, the CDR3 has 12 amino acids. Only the CDR3 DNA is retained, 36 bases long and in frame from the first base. The TCR sequence derives from a human donor with classical Hodgkin lymphoma. The sequencing used CD4+ T cells from blood, collected before the fourth cycle of nivolumab. The V and J segments used are TRBV28 and TRBJ2-7, and 9 junctional nucleotides match TRBD2. The CDR3 reads as follows: CAAGTSFHEQYF. Read as DNA, the sequence is TGTGCGGCCGGGACTAGCTTCCACGAGCAGTACTTC.